The 32 T cell receptor beta chains in this list originate from one sample, sequenced in a study of metastatic and nonmetastatic thyroid tumors. With MiXCR, TCRdb reprocessed the PCR reads. The table includes 25,000 to 35,000 clones, approximately 10% detected once. Patients were all untreated before their thyroid surgery. Sequenced sample: blood. Receptor source: a female donor with papillary thyroid cancer or a benign thyroid nodule (not recorded which). Some clones in this sample may be carry-over from other donors' samples.

This clone was counted ten times or more. Other nucleotide sequences in the sample specify the same CDR3. The chain employs TRBV5-1 and TRBJ2-3; D could derive from TRBD1 or TRBD2 (7 bases each). V was shortened by 4 bases and J by 4 bases, with 19 bases between the two germline ends. The CDR3 covers 16 residues. Per the germline V gene, CDR1 is SGHRS and CDR2 is YFSETQ. In nucleotides, the CDR3 is TGCGCCAGCAGCCTGGCAGGGGGACGGGGGGCAGATACGCAGTATTTT. Translating gives CASSLAGGRGADTQYF.

This clone was found many times. A much more abundant neighbour one base away suggests this may be a read error. V usage is TRBV20-1 and J usage is TRBJ1-1; a possible D gene is TRBD1 (6 bases). V lost 0 bases and J lost 4, with 12 bases in between. CDR1 and CDR2 from the germline V gene are DFQATT and SNEGSKA (reference sequence). The CDR3 has 14 residues. The CDR3 reads CSARDGGPLTEAFF. In DNA, the CDR3 is TGCAGTGCTAGAGACGGGGGGCCCCTCACTGAAGCTTTCTTT.

In this sample, this clone turned up a few times. One junction end disagrees with the germline gene, perhaps due to a read error. The genes are TRBV7-9 and TRBJ1-5, with 7 bases fitting TRBD1. This CDR3 region has 14 residues. The germline gives CDR1 SEHNR, CDR2 FQNEAQ (reference sequence). CDR3 amino acids: CASSSGGDNQPQHF. The CDR3 bases are TGTGCCAGCAGCTCAGGGGGAGACAATCAGCCCCAGCACTTT.

The chain uses TRBV6-2 or TRBV6-3 and TRBJ2-1, with 7 bases identical to TRBD2. From germline, CDR1 is MNHEY and CDR2 SVGEGT. This CDR3 has 15 residues. Germline trimming cut 3 bases from V and 2 bases from J; bases unmatched to any gene: 4. CDR3 nucleotide sequence: TGTGCCAGCAGTTATACGGGAGGTACCTACAATGAGCAGTTCTTC. Translation: CASSYTGGTYNEQFF.

The table lists this clone with many counts. This chain links TRBV20-1 with TRBJ2-7; D possibly uses TRBD1 or TRBD2 (5 bases each). Trimming pared 3 bases from V and 2 bases from J, leaving 17 bases between. The germline gives CDR1 DFQATT, CDR2 SNEGSKA (reference sequence). CDR3 length: 15 amino acids. The CDR3 sequence: CSARVPRPGPYEQYF. The CDR3 nucleotides are TGCAGTGCTAGGGTACCGCGCCCGGGACCCTACGAGCAGTACTTC.

This clone is medium-sized. The rearrangement links TRBV6-1 to TRBJ1-2; no clear D gene. Deletions cut 1 base from V and 0 bases from J, with 15 bases between. Germline CDR1 and CDR2: MNHNS and SASEGT. The CDR3 totals 17 residues. CDR3 in DNA: TGTGCCAGCAGTGAAGGAGTTATACTCTCACCTAACTATGGCTACACCTTC. Its translation: CASSEGVILSPNYGYTF.

A word on this clone: The same CDR3 also results from other DNA sequences found in this sample. The V and J genes are TRBV12-3 or TRBV12-4 and TRBJ1-5; a possible D gene is TRBD1 (5 bases). Trimming left V 5 bases short and J 2 bases short, with 16 bases between. This CDR3 has 16 amino acids. The CDR3 here is CASSALLGRGNQPQHF. Written as DNA, the CDR3 is TGTGCCAGCAGTGCCCTTTTGGGGCGGGGCAATCAGCCCCAGCATTTT.

This clone was found many times. This rearrangement joins TRBV9 to TRBJ2-7; possible D gene TRBD2, 6 bases. V lost 7 bases and J 5 bases, leaving 19 bases between the germline ends. Germline CDR1 SGDLS, CDR2 YYNGEE. This CDR3 comprises 14 residues. The CDR3 spells CASAPGVGGDEQYF. The CDR3 DNA is TGTGCCAGCGCCCCTGGAGTTGGAGGGGACGAGCAGTACTTC.

This clone was counted at least ten times. The gene calls are TRBV28 and TRBJ2-3; no definite D call. The CDR3 runs 14 residues. V was pared by 5 bases and J by 2 bases, with 11 bases between. Germline CDR1 reads MDHEN; CDR2 reads SYDVKM. This CDR3 reads CASSLLSFTDTQYF. The CDR3 DNA is TGTGCCAGCAGTCTTCTAAGTTTCACAGATACGCAGTATTTT.

This clone was seen ten or more times. CDR3 nucleotides: TGTGCCAGCAGTTTGGGGGCCGGGGGGGACAATCAGCCCCAGCATTTT. It is translated as CASSLGAGGDNQPQHF. The chain carries TRBV28 and TRBJ1-5; possible D gene TRBD1, 6 bases. CDR3 size: 16 residues. V was pared by 3 bases and J by 3 bases, with 15 bases between. Germline V lookup: CDR1 MDHEN, CDR2 SYDVKM.

This clone came up many times. The chain carries TRBV6-2 or TRBV6-3 and TRBJ2-4; 7 bases map to TRBD2. The V gene's germline CDR1 is MNHEY and CDR2 SVGEGT. V shed 6 bases, J shed 0 bases, and the junction held 5 bases outside the gene matches. CDR3 length equals 15 residues. For the CDR3, the DNA is TGTGCCAGCAGCCCGCGGGGGTCAGCCAAAAACATTCAGTACTTC. Its protein is CASSPRGSAKNIQYF.

The rearrangement uses TRBV20-1 and TRBJ2-7, with a weak D call TRBD2 (8 bases). V was shortened by 3 bases and J by 1 base, with 19 bases between the two germline ends. CDR3 length equals 16 residues. Germline CDR1 reads DFQATT; CDR2 reads SNEGSKA (reference sequence). This CDR3 reads CSASPGGLAGSYEQYF. CDR3 sequence (DNA): TGCAGTGCTAGTCCAGGGGGGCTAGCGGGTTCCTACGAGCAGTACTTC.

There are a few counts of this clone. The chain combines TRBV9 with TRBJ1-2; TRBD1 matches at 9 bases. The junction had 7 bases not matched to a gene; V was cut back by 4 bases and J by 0 bases. This CDR3 spans 16 amino acids. CDR1 and CDR2 from the germline V gene are SGDLS and YYNGEE. The CDR3 loop reads CASSLPRQGANYGYTF. The CDR3 nucleotides read TGTGCCAGCAGCCTTCCTCGACAGGGGGCTAACTATGGCTACACCTTC.

This clone showed up many times. The chain carries TRBV5-4 and TRBJ1-2; D possibly corresponds to TRBD1 (5 bases). Trimming took 0 bases from V and 6 from J, leaving 12 bases between them. This CDR3 contains 14 residues. Germline CDR1 SGHNT, CDR2 YYREEE (reference sequence). The CDR3 spells CASSLDRQNDGYTF. Here the CDR3 DNA reads TGTGCCAGCAGCTTGGACAGGCAAAACGATGGCTACACCTTC.

For this clone: At one end, the junction sequence differs from germline, possibly due to a read error. The genes are TRBV6-1 and TRBJ2-5, with D perhaps TRBD1 (6 bases). Looked up from germline, CDR1 is MNHNS and CDR2 is SASEGT. The CDR3 is 15 amino acids. The CDR3 bases are TGTGCCACCAGTGGCCGATGGACAGCAAAAGAGACCCAGTACTTC. Protein product: CATSGRWTAKETQYF.

This clone has at least ten counts. Different DNA sequences within this sample yield the same CDR3. The chain recombines TRBV20-1 with TRBJ2-5; a possible D gene is TRBD2 (5 bases). The V and J ends lost 6 bases and 2 bases respectively, with 10 bases between them. Germline loops: CDR1 DFQATT, CDR2 SNEGSKA (reference sequence). The CDR3 has 12 residues. The CDR3 DNA reads as TGCAGTGCCGGGGAGTCGCAAGAGACCCAGTACTTC. Translating it yields CSAGESQETQYF.

This clone was counted at least ten times. The V and J genes are TRBV20-1 and TRBJ1-6, with TRBD1 matching over 7 bases. Germline loops: CDR1 DFQATT, CDR2 SNEGSKA (reference sequence). The length of the CDR3 is 13 residues. The V gene end was trimmed by 4 bases and the J gene end by 9 bases; junction bases not matched to a gene: 6. The CDR3 reads CSAIPYRGSPLHF. In nucleotides, the CDR3 is TGCAGTGCTATCCCTTACAGGGGTTCACCCCTCCACTTT.

A note on this clone: The junction departs from germline at one end; a sequencing error may be responsible. The chain couples TRBV11-2 to TRBJ1-6; no clear D gene. Germline V CDR1 and CDR2: SGHAT, FQNNGV. The CDR3 loop spans 15 amino acids. The DNA of the CDR3 is TGTGCCAGCAGCCCGAGCTGGAGCCCTAATTCACCCCTCTACTTT. Amino acids: CASSPSWSPNSPLYF.

The rearrangement links TRBV9 to TRBJ2-7; D remains unclear. The germline CDR1 and CDR2 sequences are SGDLS and YYNGEE. This CDR3 region has 14 residues. Deletions cut 0 bases from V and 2 bases from J, with 9 bases between. CDR3 sequence (DNA): TGTGCCAGCAGCGTAGACCCCGGAGCCTACGAGCAGTACTTC. Amino acids: CASSVDPGAYEQYF.

This clone was seen a few times. The chain uses TRBV19 and TRBJ1-1; the match to TRBD1 covers 9 bases. With V trimmed by 7 bases and J by 5 bases, 5 bases remained unmatched. There are 13 residues in the CDR3. Germline assignment: CDR1 LNHDA and CDR2 SQIVND (reference sequence). CDR3 sequence reads: CASTRQGETEAFF. The DNA for the CDR3 is TGTGCCAGTACCAGACAGGGGGAAACTGAAGCTTTCTTT.

This clone was detected ten times or more. J is TRBJ2-2 and V is TRBV20-1, with D uncertain. Germline V CDR1 and CDR2: DFQATT, SNEGSKA (reference sequence). This CDR3 is built from 11 residues. Trimming stripped 5 bases from V and 7 bases from J, with 8 bases between. CDR3 nucleotides: TGCAGTGCTGGTACTCACGGGGAGCTGTTTTTT. Encoded protein: CSAGTHGELFF.

The table lists this clone with many counts. V usage is TRBV6-5 and J usage is TRBJ1-1; TRBD1 aligns across 10 bases. Germline V gene data show CDR1 as MNHEY and CDR2 as SVGAGI. J gave up 10 bases and V 2 bases, and 13 bases lay outside the gene matches. This CDR3 has 16 amino acids. Here the CDR3 DNA reads TGTGCCAGCAGTTACGTGTCCCCGAGACAGGGGGCAGGAGCTTTCTTT. Its translation: CASSYVSPRQGAGAFF.

This clone was counted ten times or more. The chain carries TRBV27 and TRBJ1-1; no clear D. CDR3 length: 17 residues. Trimming took off 0 bases at V and 0 bases at J, with 14 bases between the two ends. Germline values: CDR1 MNHEY, CDR2 SMNVEV (reference sequence). The CDR3 loop reads CASSLSRGRAMNTEAFF. DNA for the CDR3: TGTGCCAGCAGTTTATCCCGAGGCCGAGCCATGAACACTGAAGCTTTCTTT.

This clone was recorded many times. V and J are TRBV5-1 and TRBJ2-2; D tentatively fits TRBD1 or TRBD2 (5 bases each). The CDR3 loop spans 14 amino acids. V was pared by 0 bases and J by 7 bases, with 10 bases between. Germline CDR1 is SGHRS and CDR2 is YFSETQ. The CDR3 sequence: CASSLAQGVGELFF. The DNA for the CDR3 is TGCGCCAGCAGCTTGGCTCAGGGAGTCGGGGAGCTGTTTTTT.

The table lists this clone with many counts. This chain connects TRBV24-1 to TRBJ2-3; D remains unclear. Trimming left V 4 bases short and J 0 bases short, with 1 base between. CDR3 size: 12 residues. The V gene's germline CDR1 is KGHDR and CDR2 SFDVKD. This CDR3 reads CATSESTDTQYF. CDR3 DNA sequence: TGTGCCACCAGTGAAAGCACAGATACGCAGTATTTT.

In its sample, this clone is medium-sized. The genes are TRBV27 and TRBJ2-7, with TRBD2 identical over 9 bases. CDR1 and CDR2 from the germline V gene are MNHEY and SMNVEV (reference sequence). The trim removed 10 bases at V and 1 base at J, leaving 5 bases unmatched. This CDR3 has 13 amino acids. As DNA, the CDR3 is TGTGCCACCGGGCGGGGGGGGTCCTACGAGCAGTACTTC. It translates to CATGRGGSYEQYF.

This clone appeared many times. J is TRBJ2-7 and V is TRBV30, with a tentative D call TRBD1 (6 bases). The length of the CDR3 is 15 residues. V was clipped by 0 bases and J by 0 bases, with 12 bases between them. The germline gives CDR1 GTSNPN, CDR2 SVGIG (reference sequence). CDR3 sequence: CAWSVRQASSYEQYF. Written as DNA, the CDR3 is TGTGCCTGGAGTGTCCGACAGGCGAGCTCCTACGAGCAGTACTTC.

Many counts were recorded for this clone. J is TRBJ2-1 and V is TRBV7-9; D tentatively reads TRBD1 or TRBD2 (5 bases each). The V end was cut by 5 bases, the J end by 5 bases, with 16 bases between. The CDR3 is 15 residues long. Germline V CDR1 and CDR2: SEHNR, FQNEAQ (reference sequence). Here the CDR3 DNA reads TGTGCCAGCAGCATCGGGACGGCGCCCAACAATGAGCAGTTCTTC. Protein product: CASSIGTAPNNEQFF.

This clone ranks as medium-sized (0.01 to 0.1%). The chain employs TRBV12-3 or TRBV12-4 and TRBJ1-2; tentative D call: TRBD1 (6 bases). Trimming stripped 3 bases from V and 8 bases from J, with 10 bases between. The CDR3 sequence is 12 residues long. The CDR3 bases are TGTGCCAGCAGTTTGGGGGGCTGGGGCTACACCTTC. It yields the protein CASSLGGWGYTF.

Details on this clone: A read error may account for a junction end that differs from germline. This rearrangement joins TRBV25-1 to TRBJ1-2; D gene unclear. CDR3 length: 14 amino acids. Germline V CDR1 and CDR2: MGHDK, SYGVNS. CDR3 in amino acids: CASSDNPVPYGYTF. The DNA for the CDR3 is TGTGCAAGCAGTGACAACCCAGTGCCCTATGGCTACACCTTC.

This clone was detected a few times. V is TRBV2 and J is TRBJ1-4, with 9 nucleotides matching TRBD1. The CDR3 contains 16 residues. The germline V gene encodes CDR1 SNHLY and CDR2 FYNNEI. Trimming removed 6 bases from V and 6 bases from J; junction bases left unmatched: 11. CDR3 in DNA: TGTGCCAGCAGCCCCACCACAGGGGGCGGATATGAAAAACTGTTTTTT. Its protein is CASSPTTGGGYEKLFF.

This chain links TRBV6-5 with TRBJ2-3; TRBD1 might be the D (5 bases). V lost 2 bases and J 6 bases, leaving 6 bases between the germline ends. This CDR3 comprises 12 residues. The germline CDR1 and CDR2 sequences are MNHEY and SVGAGI. In nucleotides, the CDR3 is TGTGCCAGCAGTTACACAGGTGATACGCAGTATTTT. Translated, it gives CASSYTGDTQYF.